The next 12 T cell receptor beta chains were all read from a single sample in a study of blood T cell repertoires in COVID-19. This table comes from immunoSEQ multiplex PCR, and its TCRdb copy is limited to in-frame clones, with some not included. The table has some 250,000 clones, around 87% seen once. Sequenced input: peripheral blood. Source of these receptors: a woman in her seventies with active or convalescent COVID-19.

This clone was detected once. This chain joins TRBV15 and TRBJ1-2; possible D gene TRBD1, 6 bases. The V gene's germline CDR1 is LNHNV and CDR2 YYDKDF (reference sequence). The ends were cut back, 0 bases at V and 4 bases at J, with 18 bases in the middle. CDR3 length equals 17 residues. As DNA, the CDR3 is TGTGCCACCAGCAGAGATCTGGGGACATCGCATAGCTATGGCTACACCTTC. Its protein product is CATSRDLGTSHSYGYTF.

Written as DNA, the CDR3 is TGTGCCATCGTAAAAAACGGACAGGGTAATGGCTACACCTTC. Translated, it gives CAIVKNGQGNGYTF. This chain joins TRBV10-3 and TRBJ1-2; 8 bases are shared with TRBD1. The CDR3 is made up of 14 amino acids. V lost 8 bases to trimming and J lost 6 bases; unmatched junction nucleotides: 11. Germline V gives CDR1 ENHRY, CDR2 SYGVKD.

The chain combines TRBV4-2 with TRBJ2-5; 14 nucleotides align to TRBD2. The CDR3 consists of 16 residues. Losses at the gene ends were 3 bases for V and 6 bases for J; bases not matched to a gene: 6. Germline V gene lookup returns CDR1 LGHNA and CDR2 YNFKEQ. CDR3 coding DNA: TGTGCCAGCAGCCAGCGGGGGACTAGCGGGGGTCAGACCCAGTACTTC. Its translation is CASSQRGTSGGQTQYF.

The CDR3: CASSVTQEGEQYF. The CDR3 DNA follows: TGTGCCAGCAGTGTTACACAGGAGGGCGAGCAGTACTTC. The rearrangement links TRBV6-6 to TRBJ2-7; a weak D match, TRBD2 (6 bases). V lost 5 bases and J 6 bases, leaving 14 bases between the germline ends. CDR1 is MNHNY, CDR2 SVGAGI, per germline (reference sequence). The CDR3 runs 13 residues.

The genes are TRBV9 and TRBJ2-2; D may be TRBD2 (6 bases). The V end was cut by 4 bases, the J end by 2 bases, with 33 bases between. The CDR3 contains 22 residues. Looked up from germline, CDR1 is SGDLS and CDR2 is YYNGEE. The CDR3 loop reads CASSPEIGVGRELGGNTGELFF. CDR3 DNA: TGTGCCAGCAGCCCCGAGATCGGGGTGGGGCGCGAGTTGGGGGGAAACACCGGGGAGCTGTTTTTT.

This chain joins TRBV6-9 and TRBJ2-2; 10 nucleotides align to TRBD1. CDR1 is MNHGY, CDR2 SVAAGI, per germline. The CDR3 covers 16 residues. V shed 0 bases, J shed 8 bases, and the junction held 6 bases outside the gene matches. CDR3: CASSYSPTGGLGELFF. The CDR3 DNA is TGTGCCAGCAGTTATTCCCCGACAGGGGGCTTAGGGGAGCTGTTTTTT.

The chain joins TRBV4-3 to TRBJ2-5; D might be TRBD2 (6 bases). V gave up 4 bases and J gave up 5 bases, with 17 bases separating them. Germline loops: CDR1 LGHNA, CDR2 YSLEER. The CDR3 loop spans 15 amino acids. CDR3 sequence (DNA): TGCGCCAGCAGCCGCAACCGGAGGGGAGGCGAGACCCAGTACTTC. Protein: CASSRNRRGGETQYF.

This clone occurred a few times. V gene TRBV2 combines with J gene TRBJ1-5, with D hard to call. Trimming took off 8 bases at V and 5 bases at J, with 13 bases between the two ends. Germline values: CDR1 SNHLY, CDR2 FYNNEI. The CDR3 consists of 13 residues. The CDR3 loop is CASVLEPHQPQHF. The CDR3 DNA reads TGTGCCAGCGTACTCGAACCCCATCAGCCCCAGCATTTT.

The chain uses TRBV5-6 and TRBJ1-3; D gene unclear. V lost 2 bases to trimming and J lost 9 bases, with 6 bases between them. Looked up from germline, CDR1 is SGHDT and CDR2 is YYEEEE. The CDR3 sequence is 11 residues long. CDR3 sequence reads: CASSFSSTIYF. The CDR3 nucleotides are TGTGCCAGCAGCTTCTCGAGCACCATATATTTT.

This clone was detected a few times. The chain carries TRBV19 and TRBJ1-2; 7 nucleotides line up with TRBD1. This CDR3 has 13 residues. The V segment lost 4 bases and the J segment 7 bases; nucleotides outside the gene matches: 6. Germline V CDR1 and CDR2: LNHDA, SQIVND (reference sequence). The CDR3 nucleotides are TGTGCCAGTAGTACCCGGACAGGCTCTGGCTACACCTTC. It translates to CASSTRTGSGYTF. Variable domain in full (rest from reference TRBV19 and TRBJ1-2): DGGITQSPKYLFRKEGQNVTLSCEQNLNHDAMYWYRQDPGQGLRLIYYSQIVNDFQKGDIAEGYSVSREKKESFPLTVTSAQKNPTAFYLCASSTRTGSGYTFGSGTRLTVV.

A remark on this clone: A read error may produce the germline difference seen at one junction end. The chain uses TRBV3-1 (or the pseudogene TRBV3-2) and TRBJ2-4, with 8 bases aligning to TRBD1. Germline lookup yields CDR1 LGHDT and CDR2 YNNKEL (reference sequence). This CDR3 comprises 14 residues. The CDR3 is CASNQQGDKNIQYF. The CDR3 bases are TGTGCCAGCAACCAACAGGGGGATAAAAACATTCAGTACTTC.

About this clone: One junction end does not reproduce the germline sequence, and a read error may be involved. V usage is TRBV7-7 and J usage is TRBJ1-2, with 11 positions matching TRBD1. The CDR3 is made up of 16 amino acids. Germline V gives CDR1 SSHAT, CDR2 FNYEAQ (reference sequence). The CDR3 reads CASSLADRGPLYGYTF. CDR3 nucleotides: TGTGCTAGCAGCTTAGCGGACAGGGGGCCCCTCTATGGCTACACCTTC.